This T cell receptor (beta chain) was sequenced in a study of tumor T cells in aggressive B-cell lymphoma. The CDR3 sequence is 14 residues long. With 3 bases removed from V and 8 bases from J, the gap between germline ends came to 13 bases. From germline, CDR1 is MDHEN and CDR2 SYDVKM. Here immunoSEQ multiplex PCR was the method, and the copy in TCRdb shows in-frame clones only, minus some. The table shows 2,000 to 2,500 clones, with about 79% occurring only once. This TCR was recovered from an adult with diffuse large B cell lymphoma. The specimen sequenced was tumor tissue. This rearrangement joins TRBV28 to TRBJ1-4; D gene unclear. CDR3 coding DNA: TGTGCCAGCAGTTTCTCCAGGCCTGGAGAAAAACTGTTTTTT. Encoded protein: CASSFSRPGEKLFF. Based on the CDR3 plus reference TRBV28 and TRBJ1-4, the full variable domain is DVKVTQSSRYLVKRTGEKVFLECVQDMDHENMFWYRQDPGLGLRLIYFSYDVKMKEKGDIPEGYSVSREKKERFSLILESASTNQTSMYLCASSFSRPGEKLFFGSGTQLSVL.